The sequence of this TCR beta chain was determined in a study of T cell repertoires in cytomegalovirus infection. Across the whole study: Newly reported HLA-C-restricted and thoroughly characterized HLA-B-restricted CMV epitopes were employed. In public TCR beta signatures, there were indications of both CMV infection and matching HLA type. Points from the study as a whole: Cumulative public TCR beta family frequency identified CMV carriers with the relevant HLA. The ex vivo response was dominated by HLA-C-restricted CMV-specific TCR beta clonotypes.

The V gene lost 2 bases and the J gene lost 10 bases, with 12 bases spanning the gap. From germline, CDR1 is MNHEY and CDR2 SVGAGI. CDR3 length equals 13 residues. Concerning this clonotype itself: What it recognizes is unknown.

TCRdb called the reads again in MiXCR, with one record for every CDR3 protein. The top ten hold under 15% of the sample, which has around 800,000 distinct CDR3 sequences, about 30% seen once. This receptor was obtained from a human donor in good health (CMV status not recorded). Some clones in this sample may be carry-over from other donors' samples. Sequencing used cultured CD8+ T cells from PBMCs, obtained from culture after CMV antigen stimulation. This chain uses TRBV6-5 with TRBJ2-1; D remains unclear. CDR3 loop: CASSYGQKGEQFF. In DNA, the CDR3 is TGTGCCAGCAGTTACGGGCAGAAAGGGGAGCAGTTCTTC.